This TCR beta chain comes out of a study of blood T cell repertoires in COVID-19. CDR3 size: 18 residues. From germline, CDR1 is MNHNS and CDR2 SASEGT. Trimming stripped 0 bases from V and 2 bases from J, with 17 bases between. Some clones are missing from TCRdb's copy, which holds only in-frame ones; the method was immunoSEQ multiplex PCR. The sample records 140,000 to 150,000 clones, around 85% being singletons. This clone was recorded a few times. The sequenced sample consisted of peripheral blood. The V call is TRBV6-1, the J call TRBJ1-5; a possible D gene is TRBD1 (6 bases). The clonotype originates from an older woman with COVID-19, enrolled during active disease. CDR3 coding DNA: TGTGCCAGCAGTGAAGCTTCTATGGGGGCCGGGGGCAATCAGCCCCAGCATTTT. Protein product: CASSEASMGAGGNQPQHF.